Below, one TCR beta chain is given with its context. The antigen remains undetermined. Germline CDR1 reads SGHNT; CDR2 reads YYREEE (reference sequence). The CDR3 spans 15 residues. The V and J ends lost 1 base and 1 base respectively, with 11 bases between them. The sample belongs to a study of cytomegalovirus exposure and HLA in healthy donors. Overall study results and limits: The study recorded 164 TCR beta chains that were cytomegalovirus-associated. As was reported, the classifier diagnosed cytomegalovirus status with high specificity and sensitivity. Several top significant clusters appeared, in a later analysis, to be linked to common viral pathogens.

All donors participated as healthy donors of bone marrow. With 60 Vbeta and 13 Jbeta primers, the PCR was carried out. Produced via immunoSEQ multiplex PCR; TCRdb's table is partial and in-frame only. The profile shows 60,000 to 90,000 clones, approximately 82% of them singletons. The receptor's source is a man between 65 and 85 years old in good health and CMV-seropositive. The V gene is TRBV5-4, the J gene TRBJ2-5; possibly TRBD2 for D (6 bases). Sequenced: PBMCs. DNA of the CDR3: TGTGCCAGCAGCTTGTGGGGGGAAATCCAAGAGACCCAGTACTTC. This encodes CASSLWGEIQETQYF.